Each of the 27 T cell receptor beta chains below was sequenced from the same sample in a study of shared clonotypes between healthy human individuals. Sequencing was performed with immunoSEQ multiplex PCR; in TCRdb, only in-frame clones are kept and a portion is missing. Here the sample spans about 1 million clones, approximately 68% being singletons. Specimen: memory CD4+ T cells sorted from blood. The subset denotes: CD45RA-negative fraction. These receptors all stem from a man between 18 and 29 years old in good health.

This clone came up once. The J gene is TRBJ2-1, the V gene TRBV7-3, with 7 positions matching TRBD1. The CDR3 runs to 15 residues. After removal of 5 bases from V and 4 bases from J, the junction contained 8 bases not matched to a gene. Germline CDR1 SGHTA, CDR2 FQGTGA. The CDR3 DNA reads TGTGCCAGCAGCCCAAGCTCGACAGGGTACAATGAGCAGTTCTTC. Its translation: CASSPSSTGYNEQFF.

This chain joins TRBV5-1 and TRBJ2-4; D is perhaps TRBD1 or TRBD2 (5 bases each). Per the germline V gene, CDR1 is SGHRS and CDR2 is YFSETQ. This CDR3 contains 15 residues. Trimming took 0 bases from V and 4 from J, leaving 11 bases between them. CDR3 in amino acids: CASSLAGGGKNIQYF. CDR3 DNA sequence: TGCGCCAGCAGCTTGGCGGGTGGGGGTAAAAACATTCAGTACTTC.

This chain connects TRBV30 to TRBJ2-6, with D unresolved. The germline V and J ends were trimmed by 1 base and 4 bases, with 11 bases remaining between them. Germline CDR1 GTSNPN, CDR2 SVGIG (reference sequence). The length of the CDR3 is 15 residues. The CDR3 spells CAWSAGQPGANVLTF. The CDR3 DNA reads TGTGCCTGGAGTGCCGGGCAGCCGGGGGCCAACGTCCTGACTTTC.

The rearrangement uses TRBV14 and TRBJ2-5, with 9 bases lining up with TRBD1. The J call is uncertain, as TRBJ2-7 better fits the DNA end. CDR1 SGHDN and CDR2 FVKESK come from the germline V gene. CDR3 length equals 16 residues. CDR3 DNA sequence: TGTGCCAGCAGCCAAGGACAGGGGGTGAGACGGAACGAGCAGTACTTC. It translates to CASSQGQGVRRNEQYF.

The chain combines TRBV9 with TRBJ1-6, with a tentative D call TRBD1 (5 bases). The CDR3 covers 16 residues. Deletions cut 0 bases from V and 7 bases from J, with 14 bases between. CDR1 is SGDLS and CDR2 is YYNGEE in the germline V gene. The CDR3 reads CASSVVSRRGNSPLHF. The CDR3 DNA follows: TGTGCCAGCAGCGTAGTATCTCGGCGGGGGAATTCACCCCTCCACTTT.

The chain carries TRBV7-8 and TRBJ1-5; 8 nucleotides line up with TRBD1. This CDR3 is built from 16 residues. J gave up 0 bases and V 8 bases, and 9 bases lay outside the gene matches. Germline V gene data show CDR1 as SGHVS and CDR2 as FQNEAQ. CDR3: CASRDSGGVSNQPQHF. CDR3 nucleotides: TGTGCCAGCCGCGATTCAGGGGGCGTTAGCAATCAGCCCCAGCATTTT.

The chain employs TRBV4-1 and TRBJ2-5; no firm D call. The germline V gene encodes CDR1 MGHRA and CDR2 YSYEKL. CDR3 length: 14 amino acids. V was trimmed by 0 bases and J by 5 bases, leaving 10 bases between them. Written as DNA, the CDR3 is TGCGCCAGCAGCCAAGACCGGCCTGGGGAGACCCAGTACTTC. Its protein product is CASSQDRPGETQYF.

CDR3 sequence reads: CASAVVTGTGYGYTF. In DNA, the CDR3 is TGCGCCAGCGCGGTCGTGACAGGGACGGGGTATGGCTACACCTTC. This rearrangement joins TRBV5-1 to TRBJ1-2; 7 nucleotides align to TRBD1. Germline trimming cut 7 bases from V and 5 bases from J; bases unmatched to any gene: 14. The CDR3 has 15 amino acids. Germline V gene sequence: CDR1 SGHRS, CDR2 YFSETQ.

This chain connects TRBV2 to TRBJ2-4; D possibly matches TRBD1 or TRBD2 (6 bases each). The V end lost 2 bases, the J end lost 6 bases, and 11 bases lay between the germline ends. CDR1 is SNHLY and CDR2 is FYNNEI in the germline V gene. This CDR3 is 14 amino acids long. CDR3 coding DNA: TGTGCCAGCAGTGAAAGTAGGGGGGCAAACATTCAGTACTTC. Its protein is CASSESRGANIQYF.

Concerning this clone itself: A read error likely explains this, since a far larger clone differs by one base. The CDR3 sequence: CASSQRALGYTF. CDR3 nucleotides: TGCGCCAGCAGCCAGAGGGCCTTGGGCTACACCTTC. This chain connects TRBV4-1 to TRBJ1-2; D unresolved. Germline CDR1 reads MGHRA; CDR2 reads YSYEKL. With 3 bases removed from V and 8 bases from J, the gap between germline ends came to 10 bases. There are 12 residues in the CDR3.

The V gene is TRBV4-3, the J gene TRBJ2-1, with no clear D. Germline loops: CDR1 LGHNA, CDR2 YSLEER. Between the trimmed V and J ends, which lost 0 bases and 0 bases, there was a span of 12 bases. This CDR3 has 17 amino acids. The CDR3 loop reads CASSQEGYGSSYNEQFF. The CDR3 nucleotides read TGCGCCAGCAGCCAAGAGGGGTACGGATCCTCCTACAATGAGCAGTTCTTC.

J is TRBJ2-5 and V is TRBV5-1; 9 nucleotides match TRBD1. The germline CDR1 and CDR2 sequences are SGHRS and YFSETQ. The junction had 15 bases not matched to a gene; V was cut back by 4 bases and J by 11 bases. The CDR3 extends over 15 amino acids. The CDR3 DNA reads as TGCGCCAGCAGCCTCACCCCGGGACAGGGACGGGAGCAGTACTTC. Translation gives CASSLTPGQGREQYF.

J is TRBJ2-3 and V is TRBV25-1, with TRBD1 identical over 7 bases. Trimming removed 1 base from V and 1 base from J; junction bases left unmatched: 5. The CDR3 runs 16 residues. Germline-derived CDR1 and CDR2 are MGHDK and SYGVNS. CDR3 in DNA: TGTGCCAGCAGTGAATTGGGGCAGGGGGGCACAGATACGCAGTATTTT. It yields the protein CASSELGQGGTDTQYF. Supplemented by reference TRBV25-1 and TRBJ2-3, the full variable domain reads EADIYQTPRYLVIGTGKKITLECSQTMGHDKMYWYQQDPGMELHLIHYSYGVNSTEKGDLSSESTVSRIRTEHFPLTLESARPSHTSQYLCASSELGQGGTDTQYFGPGTRLTVL.

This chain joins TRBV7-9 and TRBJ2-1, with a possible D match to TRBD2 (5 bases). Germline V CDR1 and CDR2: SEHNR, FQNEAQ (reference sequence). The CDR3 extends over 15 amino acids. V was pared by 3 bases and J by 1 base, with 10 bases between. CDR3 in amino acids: CASSFAGASYNEQFF. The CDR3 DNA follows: TGTGCCAGCAGCTTTGCGGGCGCTTCCTACAATGAGCAGTTCTTC.

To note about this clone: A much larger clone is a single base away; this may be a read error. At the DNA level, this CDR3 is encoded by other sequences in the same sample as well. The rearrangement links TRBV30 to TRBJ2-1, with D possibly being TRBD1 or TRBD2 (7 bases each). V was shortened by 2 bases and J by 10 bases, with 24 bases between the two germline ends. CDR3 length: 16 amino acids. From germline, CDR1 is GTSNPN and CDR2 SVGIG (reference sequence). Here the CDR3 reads CAWSQGSRGRGREQFF. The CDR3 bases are TGTGCCTGGAGTCAGGGATCGCGGGGGAGGGGGCGCGAGCAGTTCTTC.

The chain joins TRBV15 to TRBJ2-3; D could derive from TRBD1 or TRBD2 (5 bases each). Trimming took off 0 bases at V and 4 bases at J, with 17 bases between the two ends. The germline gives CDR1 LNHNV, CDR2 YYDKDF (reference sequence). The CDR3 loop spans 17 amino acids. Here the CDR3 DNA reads TGTGCCACCAGCAGAGATTGGGGGACCGTGGTTTCAGATACGCAGTATTTT. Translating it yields CATSRDWGTVVSDTQYF. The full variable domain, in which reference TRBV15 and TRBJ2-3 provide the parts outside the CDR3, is DAMVIQNPRYQVTQFGKPVTLSCSQTLNHNVMYWYQQKSSQAPKLLFHYYDKDFNNEADTPDNFQSRRPNTSFCFLDIRSPGLGDTAMYLCATSRDWGTVVSDTQYFGPGTRLTVL.

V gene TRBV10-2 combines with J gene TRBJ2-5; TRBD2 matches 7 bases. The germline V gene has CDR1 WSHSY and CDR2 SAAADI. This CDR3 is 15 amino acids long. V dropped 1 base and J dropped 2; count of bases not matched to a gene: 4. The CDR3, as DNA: TGCGCCAGCAGTGAGTGGCTAGCGGAACAAGAGACCCAGTACTTC. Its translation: CASSEWLAEQETQYF.

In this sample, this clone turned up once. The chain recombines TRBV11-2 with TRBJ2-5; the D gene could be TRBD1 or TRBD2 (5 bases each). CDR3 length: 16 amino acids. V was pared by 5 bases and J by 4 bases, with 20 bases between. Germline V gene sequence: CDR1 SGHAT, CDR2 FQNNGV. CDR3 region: CASSRSRGGGVETQYF. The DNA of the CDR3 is TGTGCCAGCAGCCGTAGTCGTGGGGGTGGGGTAGAGACCCAGTACTTC.

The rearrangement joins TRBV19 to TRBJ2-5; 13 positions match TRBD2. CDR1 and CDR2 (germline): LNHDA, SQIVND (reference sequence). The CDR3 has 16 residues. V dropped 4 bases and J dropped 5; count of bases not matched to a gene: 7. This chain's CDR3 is CASSTWTSGSQETQYF. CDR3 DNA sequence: TGTGCCAGTAGTACCTGGACTAGCGGGAGCCAGGAGACCCAGTACTTC.

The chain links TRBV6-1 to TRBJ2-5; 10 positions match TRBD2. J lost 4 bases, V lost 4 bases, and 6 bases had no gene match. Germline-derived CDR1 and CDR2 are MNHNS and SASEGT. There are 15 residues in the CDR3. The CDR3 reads CASSGSGTSVETQYF. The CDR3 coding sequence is TGTGCCAGCAGTGGATCCGGGACTAGCGTAGAGACCCAGTACTTC.

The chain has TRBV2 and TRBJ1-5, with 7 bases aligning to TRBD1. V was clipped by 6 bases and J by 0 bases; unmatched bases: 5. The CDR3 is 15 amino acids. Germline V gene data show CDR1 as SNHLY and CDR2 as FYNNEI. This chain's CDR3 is CASSLQGYSNQPQHF. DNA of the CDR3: TGTGCCAGCAGCTTACAGGGGTATAGCAATCAGCCCCAGCATTTT.

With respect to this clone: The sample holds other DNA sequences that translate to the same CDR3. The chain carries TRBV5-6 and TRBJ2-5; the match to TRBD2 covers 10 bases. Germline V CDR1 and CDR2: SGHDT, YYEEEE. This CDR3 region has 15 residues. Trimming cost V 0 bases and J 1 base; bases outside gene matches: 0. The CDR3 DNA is TGTGCCAGCAGCTTGGCTAGCGGGGGCCAAGAGACCCAGTACTTC. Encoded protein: CASSLASGGQETQYF.

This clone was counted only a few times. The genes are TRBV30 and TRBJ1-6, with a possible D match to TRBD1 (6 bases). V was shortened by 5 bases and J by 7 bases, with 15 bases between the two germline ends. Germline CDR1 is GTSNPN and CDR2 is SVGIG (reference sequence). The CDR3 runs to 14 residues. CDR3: CAWGPGGRNSPLHF. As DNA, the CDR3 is TGTGCCTGGGGACCGGGGGGGCGAAATTCACCCCTCCACTTT. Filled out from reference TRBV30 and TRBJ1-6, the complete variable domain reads SQTIHQWPATLVQPVGSPLSLECTVEGTSNPNLYWYRQAAGRGLQLLFYSVGIGQISSEVPQNLSASRPQDRQFILSSKKLLLSDSGFYLCAWGPGGRNSPLHFGNGTRLTVT.

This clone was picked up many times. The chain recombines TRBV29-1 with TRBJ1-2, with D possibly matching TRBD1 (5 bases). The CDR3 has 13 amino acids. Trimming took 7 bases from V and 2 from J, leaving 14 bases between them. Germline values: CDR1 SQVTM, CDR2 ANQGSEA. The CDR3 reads CSATRDLNYGYTF. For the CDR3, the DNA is TGCAGCGCTACCCGGGACTTAAACTATGGCTACACCTTC.

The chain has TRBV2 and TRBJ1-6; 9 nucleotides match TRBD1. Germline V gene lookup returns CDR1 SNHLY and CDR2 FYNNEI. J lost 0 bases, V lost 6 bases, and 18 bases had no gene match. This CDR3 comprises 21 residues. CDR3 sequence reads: CASSELRKGQGSSSYNSPLHF. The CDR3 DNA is TGTGCCAGCAGCGAACTTAGAAAGGGACAGGGCAGTTCCTCCTATAATTCACCCCTCCACTTT.

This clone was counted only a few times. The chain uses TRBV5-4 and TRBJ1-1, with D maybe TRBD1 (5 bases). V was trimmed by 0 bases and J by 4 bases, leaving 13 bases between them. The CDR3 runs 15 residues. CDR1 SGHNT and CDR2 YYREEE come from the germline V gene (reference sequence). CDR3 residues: CASSLGWGGGTEAFF. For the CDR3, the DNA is TGTGCCAGCAGCTTGGGTTGGGGGGGTGGCACTGAAGCTTTCTTT.

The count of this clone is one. The CDR3 bases are TGTGCCAGCAGCGCGGGACAGGTTGGAAGTGGAAACACCATATATTTT. Its translation is CASSAGQVGSGNTIYF. The V and J genes are TRBV9 and TRBJ1-3, with 8 positions matching TRBD1. CDR3 length equals 16 residues. Trimming cost V 3 bases and J 3 bases; bases outside gene matches: 8. Germline lookup yields CDR1 SGDLS and CDR2 YYNGEE.